The text below deals with one T cell receptor beta chain. The antigen remains undetermined. Library construction for TCR beta used iRepertoire HTBI primers and Arm-PCR of CDR3 regions. Using its own MiXCR run on the multiplex PCR reads, TCRdb lists one record per CDR3 protein. The sample yields 550,000 to 650,000 distinct CDR3 sequences, 16% seen once. The germline gives CDR1 SGHKS, CDR2 YYEKEE (reference sequence). CDR3 length equals 16 residues. V lost 0 bases, J lost 3 bases, and 9 bases stayed unmatched. The sample originates from a study of regulatory T cells in long-lasting Graves disease. Time point: newly diagnosed GD, antithyroid drugs for less than 3 months. Extracted PBMC RNA gave rise to the TCR library. Study outcomes and limitations: Relative to newly diagnosed Graves' patients, persistent ones had lower TCR diversity. Persistent disease preferred TRBV28, TRBJ1-2 and TRBJ2-5; new disease, TRBV20-1 and TRBJ2-1.

In addition, the sample was reused for a study of T cells in Graves' hyperthyroidism and ophthalmopathy.

The rearrangement joins TRBV5-5 to TRBJ2-7, with 7 bases aligning to TRBD2. The input for sequencing was peripheral blood mononuclear cells (PBMCs), taken at new diagnosis, from a patient treated with antithyroid drugs. The TCR was taken from a man between 18 and 35 years old with Graves disease. The CDR3: CASSLVRLRESYEQYF. CDR3 bases: TGTGCCAGCAGCTTGGTACGTTTGCGGGAGAGCTACGAGCAGTACTTC.